The sequence of this T cell receptor (beta chain) was determined in a study of shared clonotypes between healthy human individuals. Overall study: CD8 memory received one plate per donor, CD8 naive two, CD4 memory three and CD4 naive three.

The CDR3 has 13 amino acids. Trimming removed 5 bases at V and 6 bases at J, with 10 bases between. Germline V gene data show CDR1 as PRHDT and CDR2 as FYEKMQ (reference sequence). Positively selected for CCR7, the CD45RO-negative cells used as naive CD8 cells excluded terminally differentiated effector memory CD45RA+ cells. Nashville, Tennessee was home to all donors, each a Caucasian adult. A deep-level run was used for the assay. In the original processing: ImmunoSEQ only sent back junction sequences with no quality scores, so filtering was done differently. Method: immunoSEQ multiplex PCR; TCRdb's copy keeps in-frame clones and lacks some. V and J calls and clone size are those listed in that table; D and trimming were worked out from the DNA. Among around 2,000,000 clones listed, about 95% were seen once.

The chain joins TRBV13 to TRBJ2-2, with a possible D match to TRBD2 (6 bases). The sequence came from a man between 18 and 29 years old in good health. The sequencing sample was made of naive CD8+ T cells sorted from blood. CDR3 in amino acids: CASSPSGPGELFF. As DNA, the CDR3 is TGTGCCAGCAGCCCCAGCGGGCCCGGGGAGCTGTTTTTT.